This TCR beta chain emerged from a study of Graves' ophthalmopathy and Graves' hyperthyroidism. Study conclusions and caveats: In blood, most expanded thyroid clonotypes above 0.001 frequency were also detected.

Concerning this clonotype: The antigen is not known.

V lost 6 bases and J lost 9; bases outside the gene matches: 11. CDR1 and CDR2 (germline): MNHEY, SMNVEV (reference sequence). The CDR3 is 14 amino acids. RNA transcripts were the template, and TCR beta CDR3 regions were amplified from them. After a first-round RT-PCR with HTBI primers, a second-round multiplex PCR was run. TCRdb recomputed calls from the multiplex PCR reads with MiXCR, one row per CDR3 protein. In the table there are over a million distinct CDR3 sequences, less than 45% of which are singletons. The chain joins TRBV27 to TRBJ1-3, with 7 bases aligning to TRBD1. Sequenced input: peripheral blood or thyroid tissue (not recorded which). The receptor was isolated from an adult man with Graves' hyperthyroidism. The CDR3 nucleotides read TGTGCCAGCAGCTCCCTCGACAGGGAGGGCACCATATATTTT. As protein: CASSSLDREGTIYF.